This T cell receptor (beta chain) was documented in a study of T-cell memory formation after mild COVID-19. The study, taken as a whole, reports: The SARS-CoV-2 specificity of second-wave clones reaching peak at day 37 remained unverified. Among CD4+ contracting clones, most were CM and EM, and CD8+ ones EMRA. Later expanders leaned CD4+, whereas day 15 to 85 contracting clones were balanced CD4/CD8.

This clonotype showed up just a few times. Its target is unknown. MiXCR, applied by TCRdb to the 5' RACE reads, yields one record per CDR3 protein. The table has 400,000 to 450,000 distinct CDR3 sequences, approximately 18% seen once. CDR1 is KGHSH and CDR2 is LQKENI in the germline V gene. The CDR3 is made up of 15 amino acids. Trimming stripped 2 bases from V and 1 base from J, with 11 bases between. The sequence derives from a man younger than 35 who had mild COVID-19 (a few samples of this study predate the infection). Cell type and time point are not known. The chain is built from TRBV18 and TRBJ1-1; D is unresolved. Sequencing was performed on PBMCs or a T cell subset sorted from them (not recorded which). This CDR3 reads CASSPYVAENTEAFF. CDR3 DNA sequence: TGTGCCAGCTCACCATACGTCGCGGAGAACACTGAAGCTTTCTTT. Drawing the rest from reference TRBV18 and TRBJ1-1, the complete variable domain is NAGVMQNPRHLVRRRGQEARLRCSPMKGHSHVYWYRQLPEEGLKFMVYLQKENIIDESGMPKERFSAEFPKEGPSILRIQQVVRGDSAAYFCASSPYVAENTEAFFGQGTRLTVV.